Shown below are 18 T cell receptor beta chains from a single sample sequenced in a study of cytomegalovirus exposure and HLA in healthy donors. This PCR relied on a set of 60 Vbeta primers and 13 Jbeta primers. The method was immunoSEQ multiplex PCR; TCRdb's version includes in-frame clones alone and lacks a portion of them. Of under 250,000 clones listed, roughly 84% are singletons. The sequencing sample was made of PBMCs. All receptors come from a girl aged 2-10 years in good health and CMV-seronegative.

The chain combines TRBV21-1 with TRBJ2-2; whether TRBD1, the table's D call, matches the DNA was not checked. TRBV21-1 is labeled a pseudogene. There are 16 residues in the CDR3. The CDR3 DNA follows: TGTGCCAGCAGCAAAGTAGGGGTTGCGAGCACCGGGGAGCTGTTTTTT. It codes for CASSKVGVASTGELFF.

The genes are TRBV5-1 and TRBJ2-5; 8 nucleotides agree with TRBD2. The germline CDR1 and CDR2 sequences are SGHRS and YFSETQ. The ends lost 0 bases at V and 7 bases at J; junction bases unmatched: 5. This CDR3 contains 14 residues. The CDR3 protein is CASSLAGGPGTQYF. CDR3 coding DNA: TGCGCCAGCAGCTTGGCGGGAGGGCCGGGGACCCAGTACTTC.

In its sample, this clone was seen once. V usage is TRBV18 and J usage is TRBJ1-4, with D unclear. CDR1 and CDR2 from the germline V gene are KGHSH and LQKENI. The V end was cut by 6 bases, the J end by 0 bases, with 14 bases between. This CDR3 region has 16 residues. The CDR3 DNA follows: TGTGCCAGCTCCCCGCAGCGGGCTGCAACTAATGAAAAACTGTTTTTT. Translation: CASSPQRAATNEKLFF.

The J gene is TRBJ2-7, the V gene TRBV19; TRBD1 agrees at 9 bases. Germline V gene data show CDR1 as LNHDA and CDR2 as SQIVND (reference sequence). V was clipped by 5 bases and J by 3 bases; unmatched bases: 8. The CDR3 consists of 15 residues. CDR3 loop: CASSPKGDRVYEQYF. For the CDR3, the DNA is TGTGCCAGTAGTCCCAAAGGGGACAGGGTCTACGAGCAGTACTTC.

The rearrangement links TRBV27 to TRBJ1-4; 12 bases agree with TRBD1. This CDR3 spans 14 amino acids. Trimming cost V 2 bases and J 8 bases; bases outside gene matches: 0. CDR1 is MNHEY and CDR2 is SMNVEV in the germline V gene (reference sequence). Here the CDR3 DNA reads TGTGCCAGCAGTTTAGGGACAGGGGGCGAAAAACTGTTTTTT. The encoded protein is CASSLGTGGEKLFF.

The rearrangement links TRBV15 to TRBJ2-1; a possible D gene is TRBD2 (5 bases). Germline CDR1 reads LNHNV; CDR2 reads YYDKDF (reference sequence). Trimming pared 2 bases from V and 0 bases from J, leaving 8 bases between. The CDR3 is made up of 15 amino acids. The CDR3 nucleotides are TGTGCCACCAGCAGACGGGGTATCTCCTACAATGAGCAGTTCTTC. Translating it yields CATSRRGISYNEQFF. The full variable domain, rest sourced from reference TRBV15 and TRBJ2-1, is DAMVIQNPRYQVTQFGKPVTLSCSQTLNHNVMYWYQQKSSQAPKLLFHYYDKDFNNEADTPDNFQSRRPNTSFCFLDIRSPGLGDTAMYLCATSRRGISYNEQFFGPGTRLTVL.

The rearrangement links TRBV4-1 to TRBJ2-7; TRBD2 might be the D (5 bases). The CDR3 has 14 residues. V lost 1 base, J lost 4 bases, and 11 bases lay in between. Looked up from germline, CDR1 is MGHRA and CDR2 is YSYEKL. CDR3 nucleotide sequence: TGCGCCAGCAGCCAAGTTGCGGGCGGATACGAGCAGTACTTC. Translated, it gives CASSQVAGGYEQYF.

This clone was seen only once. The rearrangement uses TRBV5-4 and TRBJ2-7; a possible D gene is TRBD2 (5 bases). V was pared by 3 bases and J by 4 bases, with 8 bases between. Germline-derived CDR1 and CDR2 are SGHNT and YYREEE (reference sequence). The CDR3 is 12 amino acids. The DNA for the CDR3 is TGTGCCAGCAGCTCGGGGTTGTACGAGCAGTACTTC. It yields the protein CASSSGLYEQYF.

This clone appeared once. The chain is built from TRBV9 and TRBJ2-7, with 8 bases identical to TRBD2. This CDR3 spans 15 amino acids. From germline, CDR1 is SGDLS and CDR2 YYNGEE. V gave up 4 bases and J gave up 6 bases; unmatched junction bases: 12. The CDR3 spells CASSTRSAGEAEQYF. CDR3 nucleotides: TGTGCCAGCAGCACTCGTTCAGCGGGAGAGGCCGAGCAGTACTTC. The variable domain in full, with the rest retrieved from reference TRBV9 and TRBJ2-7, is DSGVTQTPKHLITATGQRVTLRCSPRSGDLSVYWYQQSLDQGLQFLIQYYNGEERAKGNILERFSAQQFPDLHSELNLSSLELGDSALYFCASSTRSAGEAEQYFGPGTRLTVT.

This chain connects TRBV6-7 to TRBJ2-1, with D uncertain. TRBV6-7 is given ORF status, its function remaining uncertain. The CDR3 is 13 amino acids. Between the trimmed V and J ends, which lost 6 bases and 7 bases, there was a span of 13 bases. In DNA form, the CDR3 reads TGTGCCAGCAGGGATGAGGCGCTGAATGAGCAGTTCTTC. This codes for CASRDEALNEQFF.

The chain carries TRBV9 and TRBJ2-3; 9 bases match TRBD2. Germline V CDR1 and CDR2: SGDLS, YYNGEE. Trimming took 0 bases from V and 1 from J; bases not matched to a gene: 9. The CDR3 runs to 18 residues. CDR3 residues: CASSVVASGAARTDTQYF. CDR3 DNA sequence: TGTGCCAGCAGCGTAGTGGCTAGCGGGGCCGCTCGCACAGATACGCAGTATTTT.

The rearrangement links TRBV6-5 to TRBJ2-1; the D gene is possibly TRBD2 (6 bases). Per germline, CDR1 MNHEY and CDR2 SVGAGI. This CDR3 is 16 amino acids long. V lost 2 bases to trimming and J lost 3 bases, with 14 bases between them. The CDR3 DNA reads TGTGCCAGCAGTTACCGTAGACTAGTGGTCTACAATGAGCAGTTCTTC. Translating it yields CASSYRRLVVYNEQFF.

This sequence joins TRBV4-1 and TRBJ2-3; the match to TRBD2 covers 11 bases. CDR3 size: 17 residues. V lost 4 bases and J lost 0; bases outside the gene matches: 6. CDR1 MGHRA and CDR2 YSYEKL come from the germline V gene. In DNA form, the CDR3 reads TGCGCCAGCAGCCCCGGGACTAGCGGAGCTAGCACAGATACGCAGTATTTT. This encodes CASSPGTSGASTDTQYF.

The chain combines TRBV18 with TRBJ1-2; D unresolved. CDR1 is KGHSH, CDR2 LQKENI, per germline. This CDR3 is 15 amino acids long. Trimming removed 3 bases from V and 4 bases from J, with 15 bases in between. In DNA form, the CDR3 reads TGTGCCAGCTCACCTCCCGGGGTACGTCTCTATGGCTACACCTTC. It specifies CASSPPGVRLYGYTF.

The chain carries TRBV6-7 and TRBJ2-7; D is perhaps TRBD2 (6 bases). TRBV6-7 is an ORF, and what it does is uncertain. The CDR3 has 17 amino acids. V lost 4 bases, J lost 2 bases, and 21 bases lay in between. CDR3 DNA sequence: TGTGCCAGCAGTTCCCCTAGTGCGGGACCTATTACCTACGAGCAGTACTTC. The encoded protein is CASSSPSAGPITYEQYF.

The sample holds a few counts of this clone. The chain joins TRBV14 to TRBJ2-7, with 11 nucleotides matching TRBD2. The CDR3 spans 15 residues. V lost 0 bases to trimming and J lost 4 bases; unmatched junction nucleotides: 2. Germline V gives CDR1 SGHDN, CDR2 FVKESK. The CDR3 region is CASSQESSGGYEQYF. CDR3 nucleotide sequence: TGTGCCAGCAGCCAAGAATCTAGCGGGGGGTACGAGCAGTACTTC.

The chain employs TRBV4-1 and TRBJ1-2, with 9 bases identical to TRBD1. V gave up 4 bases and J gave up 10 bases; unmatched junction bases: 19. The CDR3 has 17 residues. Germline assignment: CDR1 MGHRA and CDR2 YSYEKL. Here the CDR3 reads CASSPKLNPRQGGAYTF. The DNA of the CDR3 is TGCGCCAGCAGCCCTAAACTGAACCCGAGACAGGGGGGAGCCTACACCTTC.

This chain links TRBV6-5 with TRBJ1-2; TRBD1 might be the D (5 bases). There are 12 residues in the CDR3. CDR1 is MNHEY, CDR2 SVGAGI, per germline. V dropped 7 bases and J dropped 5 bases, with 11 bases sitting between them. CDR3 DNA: TGTGCCAGCACCATGGGGCGTTATGGCTACACCTTC. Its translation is CASTMGRYGYTF.